This T cell receptor (beta chain) was obtained from a study of blood T cell repertoires in COVID-19. Study summary: The study drew acute and convalescent COVID-19 samples from the United States, Italy and Spain. T cells, B-cell-depleted T cells, or PBMCs supplied cDNA or gDNA.

V was shortened by 2 bases and J by 10 bases, with 21 bases between the two germline ends. The CDR3 extends over 16 amino acids. Original handling: It was from reference gene primer amplification that nucleated cell counts were estimated. Repertoires were generated with immunoSEQ multiplex PCR, while TCRdb's copy carries only in-frame clones and drops some. D and trimming come from the DNA, and the V and J calls and clone size come from that table. Of about 94,000 clones in the sample, about nine tenths were seen once. The rearrangement uses TRBV23-1 and TRBJ1-5; weak D call: TRBD1 (5 bases). TRBV23-1 is filed as an ORF, its function uncertain. This TCR derives from an elderly woman with acute or convalescent COVID-19. The sequencing input was peripheral blood. The CDR3 sequence is CASSQPQMGLGGPQHF. For the CDR3, the DNA is TGCGCCAGCAGTCAACCACAGATGGGCTTGGGGGGTCCCCAGCATTTT.